This paragraph covers one TCR beta chain sequence. Antigen: not known. The method was immunoSEQ multiplex PCR; TCRdb's version includes in-frame clones alone and lacks a portion of them. The table lists approximately 65,000 clones, 96% of them singletons. Separate from the approximately 720-subject first cohort was the roughly 120-subject validation cohort, to which the donors belonged. This sample was included in a study of cytomegalovirus exposure and HLA in healthy donors. V lost 3 bases and J lost 4, with 13 bases in between. The CDR3 runs 14 residues. The germline gives CDR1 SGHRS, CDR2 YFSETQ. Study outcomes and limitations: Researchers catalogued 160 or so TCR beta chains as cytomegalovirus-associated. In the 90 to 150 validation repertoires, about 94% of cluster scores exceeded 0, per a later analysis.

The sequence was obtained from a woman under 30 in good health and CMV-seropositive. The chain couples TRBV5-1 to TRBJ1-1; D is ambiguous. The sequencing input was PBMCs. The DNA of the CDR3 is TGCGCCAGCAGCTATGCAGAGGGTGTCACTGAAGCTTTCTTT. It specifies CASSYAEGVTEAFF.